This T cell receptor beta chain was found in a study of blood T cell repertoires in COVID-19. Study-level background: Researchers got acute and convalescent COVID-19 samples from the United States, Italy and Spain. T cells, B-cell-depleted T cells, or PBMCs provided the cDNA or gDNA that served as material.

In the source study's methods: Reference gene primer amplification yielded estimated nucleated cell counts. The table came from immunoSEQ multiplex PCR; TCRdb's copy has only in-frame clones and leaves some out. The DNA was the basis for D and trimming; V, J and clone size are from that table. Seen here are over 150,000 clones, 86% observed once, and the top ten hold less than 25%. There are 18 residues in the CDR3. Losses at the gene ends were 1 base for V and 6 bases for J; bases not matched to a gene: 17. Looked up from germline, CDR1 is SGHTA and CDR2 is FQGNSA. The chain is built from TRBV7-2 and TRBJ1-1, with TRBD1 matching 7 bases. The origin of this receptor is a man between 65 and 85 years old with active or convalescent COVID-19. The sample consisted of peripheral blood. CDR3 in amino acids: CASSLEGALVGKTSEAFF. For the CDR3, the DNA is TGTGCCAGCAGCTTAGAGGGGGCCCTGGTGGGAAAAACCTCTGAAGCTTTCTTT.